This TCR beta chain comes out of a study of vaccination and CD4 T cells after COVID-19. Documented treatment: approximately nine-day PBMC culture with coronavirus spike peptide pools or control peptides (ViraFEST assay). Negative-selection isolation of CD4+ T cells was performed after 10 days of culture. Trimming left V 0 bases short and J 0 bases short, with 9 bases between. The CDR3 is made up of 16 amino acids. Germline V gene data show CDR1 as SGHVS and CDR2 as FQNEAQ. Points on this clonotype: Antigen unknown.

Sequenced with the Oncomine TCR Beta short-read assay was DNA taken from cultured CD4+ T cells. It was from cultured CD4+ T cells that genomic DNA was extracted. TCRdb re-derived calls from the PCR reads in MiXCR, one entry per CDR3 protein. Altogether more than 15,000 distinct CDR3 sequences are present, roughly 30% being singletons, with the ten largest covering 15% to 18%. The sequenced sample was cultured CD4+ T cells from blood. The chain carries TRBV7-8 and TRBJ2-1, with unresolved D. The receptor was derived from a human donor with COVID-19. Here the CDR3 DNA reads TGTGCCAGCAGCTTAGCTCCTTCCAGCTCCTACAATGAGCAGTTCTTC. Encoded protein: CASSLAPSSSYNEQFF.